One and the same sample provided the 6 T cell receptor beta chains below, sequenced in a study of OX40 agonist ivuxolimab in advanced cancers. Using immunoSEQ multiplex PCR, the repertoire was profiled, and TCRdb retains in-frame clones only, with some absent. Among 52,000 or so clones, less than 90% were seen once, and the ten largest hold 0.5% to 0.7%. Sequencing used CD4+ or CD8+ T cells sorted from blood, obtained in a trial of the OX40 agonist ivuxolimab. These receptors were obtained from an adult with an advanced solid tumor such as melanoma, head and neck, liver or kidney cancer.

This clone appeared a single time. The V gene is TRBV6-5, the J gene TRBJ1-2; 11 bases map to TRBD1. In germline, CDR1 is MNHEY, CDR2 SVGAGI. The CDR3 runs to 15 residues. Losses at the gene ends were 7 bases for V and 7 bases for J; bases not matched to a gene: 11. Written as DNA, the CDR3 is TGTGCCAGCACCCCCACGGGACAGGGGGGGGGTGGCTACACCTTC. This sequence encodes CASTPTGQGGGGYTF.

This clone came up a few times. The CDR3 DNA reads TGTGCCAGCAGCTTCTTAGCGGGAGTCAACTACAATGAGCAGTTCTTC. Protein product: CASSFLAGVNYNEQFF. The chain links TRBV11-2 to TRBJ2-1, with 9 positions matching TRBD2. This CDR3 spans 16 amino acids. Germline CDR1 is SGHAT and CDR2 is FQNNGV. Unmatched junction bases numbered 6, after V lost 3 bases and J lost 3 bases.

The CDR3 DNA reads TGTGCCATCAGTGAGTCTGTAGTAATTGGGAACACTGAAGCTTTCTTT. Amino acids: CAISESVVIGNTEAFF. The rearrangement uses TRBV10-3 and TRBJ1-1, with no clear D. CDR1 ENHRY and CDR2 SYGVKD come from the germline V gene. CDR3 length: 16 residues. V lost 0 bases and J 1 base, leaving 12 bases between the germline ends.

In DNA, the CDR3 is TGTGCCAGTAGTATGACAGGGGGCGCCTCCACTGAAGCTTTCTTT. It encodes CASSMTGGASTEAFF. V usage is TRBV19 and J usage is TRBJ1-1, with 10 bases fitting TRBD1. The CDR3 is 15 residues long. With 3 bases clipped from V and 4 bases from J, the junction kept 5 bases outside the gene matches. CDR1 is LNHDA, CDR2 SQIVND, per germline (reference sequence).

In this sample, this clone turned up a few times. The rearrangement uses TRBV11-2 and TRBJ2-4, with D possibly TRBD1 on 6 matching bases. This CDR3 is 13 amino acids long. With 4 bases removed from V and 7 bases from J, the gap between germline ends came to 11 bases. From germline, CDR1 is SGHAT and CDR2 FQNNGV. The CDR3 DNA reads TGTGCCAGCAGCTCGAGCAGGGGCAACATTCAGTACTTC. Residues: CASSSSRGNIQYF.

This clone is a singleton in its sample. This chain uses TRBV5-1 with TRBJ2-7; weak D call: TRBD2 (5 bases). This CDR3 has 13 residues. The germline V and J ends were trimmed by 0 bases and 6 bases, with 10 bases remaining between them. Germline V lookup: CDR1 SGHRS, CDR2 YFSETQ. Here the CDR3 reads CASSLASGGEQYF. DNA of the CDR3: TGCGCCAGCAGCTTGGCCTCAGGAGGCGAGCAGTACTTC.